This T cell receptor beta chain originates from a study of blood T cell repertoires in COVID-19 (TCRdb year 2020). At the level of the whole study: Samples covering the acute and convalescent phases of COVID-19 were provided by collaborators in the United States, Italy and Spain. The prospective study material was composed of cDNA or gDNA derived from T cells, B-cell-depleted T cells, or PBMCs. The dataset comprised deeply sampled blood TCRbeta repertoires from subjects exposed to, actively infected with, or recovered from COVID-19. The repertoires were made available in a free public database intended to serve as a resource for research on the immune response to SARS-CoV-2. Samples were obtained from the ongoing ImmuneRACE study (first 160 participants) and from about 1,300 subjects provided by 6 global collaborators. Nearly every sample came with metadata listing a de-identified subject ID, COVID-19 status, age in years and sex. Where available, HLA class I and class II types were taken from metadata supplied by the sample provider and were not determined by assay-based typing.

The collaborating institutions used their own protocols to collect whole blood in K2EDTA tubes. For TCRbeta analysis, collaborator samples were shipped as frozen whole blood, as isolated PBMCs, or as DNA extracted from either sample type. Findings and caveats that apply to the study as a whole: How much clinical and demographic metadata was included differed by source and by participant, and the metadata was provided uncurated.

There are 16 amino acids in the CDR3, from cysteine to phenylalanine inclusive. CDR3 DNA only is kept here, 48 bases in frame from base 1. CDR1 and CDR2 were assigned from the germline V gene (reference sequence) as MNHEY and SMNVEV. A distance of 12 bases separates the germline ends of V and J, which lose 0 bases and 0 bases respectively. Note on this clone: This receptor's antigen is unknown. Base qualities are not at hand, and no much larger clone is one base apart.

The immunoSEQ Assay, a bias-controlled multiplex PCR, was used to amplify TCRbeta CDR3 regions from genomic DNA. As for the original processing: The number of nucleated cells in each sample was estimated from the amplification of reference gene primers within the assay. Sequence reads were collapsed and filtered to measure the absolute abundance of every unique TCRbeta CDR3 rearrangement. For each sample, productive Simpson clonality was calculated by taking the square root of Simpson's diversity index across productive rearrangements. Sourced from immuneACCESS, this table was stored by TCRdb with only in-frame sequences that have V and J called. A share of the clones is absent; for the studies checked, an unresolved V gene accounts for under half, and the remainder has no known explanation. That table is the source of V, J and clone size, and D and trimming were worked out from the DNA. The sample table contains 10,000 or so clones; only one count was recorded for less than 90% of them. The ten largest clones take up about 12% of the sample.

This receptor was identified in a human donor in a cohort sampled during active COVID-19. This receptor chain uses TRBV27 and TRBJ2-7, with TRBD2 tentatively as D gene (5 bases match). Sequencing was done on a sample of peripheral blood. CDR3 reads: CASSLSLATLSYEQYF. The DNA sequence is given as TGTGCCAGCAGTTTATCGCTAGCTACCCTCTCCTACGAGCAGTACTTC.